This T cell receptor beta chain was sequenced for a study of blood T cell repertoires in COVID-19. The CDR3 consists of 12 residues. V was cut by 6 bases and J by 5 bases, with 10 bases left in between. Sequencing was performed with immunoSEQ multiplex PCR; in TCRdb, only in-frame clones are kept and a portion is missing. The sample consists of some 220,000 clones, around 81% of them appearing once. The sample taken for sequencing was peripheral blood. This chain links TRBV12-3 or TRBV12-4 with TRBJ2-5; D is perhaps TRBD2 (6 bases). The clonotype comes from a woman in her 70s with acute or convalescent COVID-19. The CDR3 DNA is TGTGCCAGCAGCGGGGGAGGTGAGACCCAGTACTTC. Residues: CASSGGGETQYF.